The sequence of this TCR beta chain was determined in a study of cytomegalovirus exposure and HLA in healthy donors. V lost 2 bases to trimming and J lost 5 bases, with 6 bases between them. The CDR3 sequence is 12 residues long. CDR1 is SEHNR and CDR2 is FQNEAQ in the germline V gene (reference sequence). 60 Vbeta and 13 Jbeta primers were used in PCR. In the study's own analysis: In a later analysis, of 79 million or so unique beta chains, roughly 9.9 million appeared in at least two donors. Method: immunoSEQ multiplex PCR; TCRdb's copy keeps in-frame clones and lacks some. V and J calls and clone size are given by that table; D and trimming were obtained from the DNA. This sample has some 110,000 clones, with less than 80% found just once.

The receptor was derived from a man in his 60s in good health and CMV-seronegative. The chain recombines TRBV7-9 with TRBJ1-1; unclear D gene. Source material: PBMCs. The DNA for the CDR3 is TGTGCCAGCAGCTTACGGGGTACTGAAGCTTTCTTT. Protein product: CASSLRGTEAFF.